The entry below describes one TCR beta chain. The data were taken from a study of blood T cell repertoires in COVID-19. Produced via immunoSEQ multiplex PCR; TCRdb's table is partial and in-frame only. In the table there are hundreds of thousands of clones, 85% to 90% of which are singletons. Sequenced sample: peripheral blood. This TCR came from a woman aged 45-65 years with active or convalescent COVID-19.

The CDR3 sequence: CASSMTGEDTEAFF. The CDR3 coding sequence is TGTGCCAGTAGTATGACAGGGGAGGACACTGAAGCTTTCTTT. The V call is TRBV19, the J call TRBJ1-1; 8 bases align to TRBD1. Germline V gene data show CDR1 as LNHDA and CDR2 as SQIVND (reference sequence). The junction had 3 bases not matched to a gene; V was cut back by 3 bases and J by 3 bases. This CDR3 region has 14 residues.